Listed below are T cell receptor beta chains from one sample, sequenced in a study of response to subunit inactivated influenza vaccine. MiXCR was run by TCRdb on the RT-PCR reads, yielding one entry per CDR3 protein. The top ten hold 2.5% to 3% of the sample, which has just under 550,000 distinct CDR3 sequences, 20% to 25% seen once. The same sample was also studied in work on T cells expressing NK-cell markers.

Material: CD4+ T cells sorted from PBMCs, obtained 11 to 12 days after vaccination. All receptors derive from a man in his forties or fifties who received an inactivated influenza vaccine. CDR3s include the opening cysteine and the closing phenylalanine or tryptophan. Fields, in order: V gene, J gene, CDR3 protein.

TRBV14	TRBJ1-2	CASSYIPGHGYTF
TRBV7-2	TRBJ1-2	CASSARGGNYGYTF
TRBV4-1	TRBJ2-5	CASSLTATETQYF
TRBV7-9	TRBJ2-4	CASSVETSGRLKNIQYF
TRBV14	TRBJ2-3	CASSPRGADTQYF
TRBV12-3/TRBV12-4	TRBJ2-5	CASSFRLPNQETQYF
TRBV29-1	TRBJ1-1	CSVEGAIRGLEAFF
TRBV20-1	TRBJ1-1	CSASRAAEAFF
TRBV6-2/TRBV6-3	TRBJ1-5	CAARSAGSYSNQPQHF
TRBV9	TRBJ2-3	CASSVGTGLAGGTDTQYF
TRBV7-2	TRBJ2-2	CASSSGTPSGELFF
TRBV4-2	TRBJ2-2	CASSQVSRETTGELFF
TRBV15	TRBJ2-1	CATSRDFPYEQFF
TRBV4-3	TRBJ2-7	CASSQVGGPSYEQYF
TRBV12-3/TRBV12-4	TRBJ1-1	CASRRTGQWTEAFF
TRBV20-1	TRBJ1-1	CSAMAGGAEAFF
TRBV29-1	TRBJ1-1	CSARTSEAFF
TRBV28	TRBJ1-1	CASSFLTTRDREYEAFF